One and the same sample provided the 10 T cell receptor beta chains below, sequenced in a study of monozygotic twins with inflammatory bowel disease. TCRdb re-called the 5' RACE reads, yielding one record per CDR3 amino acid sequence without DNA. This sample lists roughly 300,000 distinct CDR3 sequences; its ten largest clones have roughly 5.3%. The source material was blood. Receptors originate from a human donor with ulcerative colitis or Crohn's disease, or a healthy co-twin of an affected twin (not recorded which).

The chain recombines TRBV6-2 or TRBV6-3 with TRBJ2-2; TCRdb calls TRBD1, which cannot be checked without DNA. The CDR3 runs to 15 residues. Germline V CDR1 and CDR2: MNHEY, SVGEGT. CDR3 region: CASNSGTANTGELFF.

The chain recombines TRBV7-9 with TRBJ2-2. The CDR3 consists of 16 residues. Germline V lookup: CDR1 SEHNR, CDR2 FQNEAQ (reference sequence). The CDR3 spells CASSLGVGFYTGELFF. The full variable domain, its missing parts supplied by reference TRBV7-9 and TRBJ2-2, is DTGVSQNPRHKITKRGQNVTFRCDPISEHNRLYWYRQTLGQGPEFLTYFQNEAQLEKSRLLSDRFSAERPKGSFSTLEIQRTEQGDSAMYLCASSLGVGFYTGELFFGEGSRLTVL.

The chain employs TRBV6-2 or TRBV6-3 and TRBJ2-5; as DNA is missing, the TRBD2 call by TCRdb cannot be tested. From germline, CDR1 is MNHEY and CDR2 SVGEGT. This CDR3 spans 15 amino acids. The CDR3 sequence is CASSLFQGPSGTQYF.

The chain links TRBV7-2 to TRBJ1-1; the TCRdb call, TRBD1, lacks DNA for checking. Germline values: CDR1 SGHTA, CDR2 FQGNSA. CDR3 length equals 14 residues. This CDR3 reads CASSLADRSFEAFF. Full variable domain (missing parts from reference TRBV7-2 and TRBJ1-1): GAGVSQSPSNKVTEKGKDVELRCDPISGHTALYWYRQSLGQGLEFLIYFQGNSAPDKSGLPSDRFSAERTGGSVSTLTIQRTQQEDSAVYLCASSLADRSFEAFFGQGTRLTVV.

This CDR3 is CASSPLGTGPIGLFF. The chain uses TRBV18 and TRBJ2-2; TCRdb indicates TRBD1, and absent DNA this call remains unverified. Germline assignment: CDR1 KGHSH and CDR2 LQKENI. CDR3 length: 15 amino acids.

Here the CDR3 reads CASGPSGTSYNEQFF. The V gene is TRBV10-2, the J gene TRBJ2-1; TCRdb picks TRBD1, but there is no DNA to check that call. The germline V gene encodes CDR1 WSHSY and CDR2 SAAADI. The CDR3 is made up of 15 amino acids.

This sequence joins TRBV7-3 and TRBJ1-1. There are 15 residues in the CDR3. Germline-derived CDR1 and CDR2 are SGHTA and FQGTGA. The CDR3 spells CASSLTADMNTEAFF. The complete variable domain, with remaining parts taken from reference TRBV7-3 and TRBJ1-1, reads GAGVSQTPSNKVTEKGKYVELRCDPISGHTALYWYRQSLGQGPEFLIYFQGTGAADDSGLPNDRFFAVRPEGSVSTLKIQRTERGDSAVYLCASSLTADMNTEAFFGQGTRLTVV.

This chain connects TRBV6-2 or TRBV6-3 to TRBJ1-1; TCRdb proposes TRBD1, but this gene call is untestable without DNA. The CDR3 is 13 residues long. The V gene's germline CDR1 is MNHEY and CDR2 SVGEGT. CDR3 residues: CASSRPGQTEAFF.

This chain joins TRBV12-3 or TRBV12-4 and TRBJ2-2; TCRdb names TRBD2, which stays unverified in the absence of DNA. The CDR3 totals 16 residues. CDR3 protein: CASSTRTSGSPGELFF.

The gene calls are TRBV4-3 and TRBJ2-7. The germline V gene encodes CDR1 LGHNA and CDR2 YSLEER. This CDR3 region has 14 residues. The CDR3 sequence is CASSQDHGVYEQYF.